This TCR beta chain is from a study of blood T cell repertoires in COVID-19. Study summary: The samples span acute and convalescent COVID-19 from the United States, Italy and Spain.

The CDR3 length is 14 residues. V was pared by 0 bases and J by 10 bases, with 10 bases between. Germline V lookup: CDR1 LNHDA, CDR2 SQIVND (reference sequence). Clones were sequenced by immunoSEQ multiplex PCR, and TCRdb holds only the in-frame ones, with some missing. The data show 150,000 to 200,000 clones, 88% seen once. The sample taken for sequencing was peripheral blood. The chain carries TRBV19 and TRBJ1-6; D unresolved. This sequence originates from a man in his forties or fifties with active or convalescent COVID-19. DNA of the CDR3: TGTGCCAGTAGTATAGATGCCGGGTACTCACCCCTCCACTTT. Its translation is CASSIDAGYSPLHF.